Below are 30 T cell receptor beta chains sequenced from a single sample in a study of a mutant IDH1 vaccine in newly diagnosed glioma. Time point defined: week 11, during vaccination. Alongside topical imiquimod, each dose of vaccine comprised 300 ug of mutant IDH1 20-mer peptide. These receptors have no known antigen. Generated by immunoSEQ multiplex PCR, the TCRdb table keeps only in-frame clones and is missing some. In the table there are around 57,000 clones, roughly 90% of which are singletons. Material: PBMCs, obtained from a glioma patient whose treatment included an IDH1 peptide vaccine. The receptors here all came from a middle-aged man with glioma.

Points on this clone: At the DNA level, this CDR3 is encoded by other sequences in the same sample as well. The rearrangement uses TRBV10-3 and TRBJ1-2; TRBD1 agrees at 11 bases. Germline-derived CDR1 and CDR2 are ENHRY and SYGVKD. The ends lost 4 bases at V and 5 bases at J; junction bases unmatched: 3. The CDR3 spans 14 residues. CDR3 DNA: TGTGCCATCAGTGGGGACAGGGGGGGTTATGGCTACACCTTC. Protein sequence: CAISGDRGGYGYTF.

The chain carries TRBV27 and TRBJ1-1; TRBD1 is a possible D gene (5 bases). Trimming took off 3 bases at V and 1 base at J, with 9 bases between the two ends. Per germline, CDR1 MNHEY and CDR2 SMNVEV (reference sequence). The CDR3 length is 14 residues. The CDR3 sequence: CASSFGRANTEAFF. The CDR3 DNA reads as TGTGCCAGCAGTTTCGGCAGGGCGAACACTGAAGCTTTCTTT.

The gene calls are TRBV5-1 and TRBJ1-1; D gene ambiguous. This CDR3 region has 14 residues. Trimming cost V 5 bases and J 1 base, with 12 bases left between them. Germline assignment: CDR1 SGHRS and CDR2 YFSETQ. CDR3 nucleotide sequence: TGCGCCAGCAGACGGATAACTGAGAACACTGAAGCTTTCTTT. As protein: CASRRITENTEAFF.

CDR3 sequence: CASSQDTGSYEQYF. In DNA form, the CDR3 reads TGCGCCAGCAGCCAAGATACGGGATCCTACGAGCAGTACTTC. This chain connects TRBV4-3 to TRBJ2-7; a possible D gene is TRBD2 (5 bases). V dropped 0 bases and J dropped 1 base, with 7 bases sitting between them. Germline assignment: CDR1 LGHNA and CDR2 YSLEER. The CDR3 has 14 residues.

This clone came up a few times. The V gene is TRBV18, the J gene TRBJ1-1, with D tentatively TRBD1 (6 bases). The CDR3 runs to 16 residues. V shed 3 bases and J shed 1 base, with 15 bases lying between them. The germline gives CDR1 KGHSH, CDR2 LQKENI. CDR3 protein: CASSPQGIDTNTEAFF. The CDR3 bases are TGTGCCAGCTCACCTCAGGGGATCGACACGAACACTGAAGCTTTCTTT.

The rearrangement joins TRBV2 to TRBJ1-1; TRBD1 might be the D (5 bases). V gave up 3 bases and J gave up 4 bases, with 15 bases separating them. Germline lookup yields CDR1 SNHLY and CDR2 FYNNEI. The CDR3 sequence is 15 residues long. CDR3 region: CASSEGGAGGTEAFF. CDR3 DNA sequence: TGTGCCAGCAGTGAGGGGGGAGCAGGTGGCACTGAAGCTTTCTTT.

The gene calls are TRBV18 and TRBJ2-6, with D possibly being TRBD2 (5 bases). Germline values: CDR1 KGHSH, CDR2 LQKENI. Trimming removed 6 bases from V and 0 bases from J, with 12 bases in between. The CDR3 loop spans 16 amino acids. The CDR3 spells CASSAGLLSGANVLTF. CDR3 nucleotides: TGTGCCAGCTCGGCGGGCCTCCTCTCTGGGGCCAACGTCCTGACTTTC.

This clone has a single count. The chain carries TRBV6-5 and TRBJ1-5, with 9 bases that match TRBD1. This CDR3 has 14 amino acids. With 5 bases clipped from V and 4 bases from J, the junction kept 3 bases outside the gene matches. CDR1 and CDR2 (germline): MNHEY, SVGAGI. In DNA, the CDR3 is TGTGCCAGCAGTACGGACAGGGGAAATCAGCCCCAGCATTTT. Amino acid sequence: CASSTDRGNQPQHF.

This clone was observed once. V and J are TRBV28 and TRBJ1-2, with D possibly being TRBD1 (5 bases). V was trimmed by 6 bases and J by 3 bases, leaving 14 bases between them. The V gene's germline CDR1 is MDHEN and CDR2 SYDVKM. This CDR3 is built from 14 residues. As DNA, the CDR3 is TGTGCCAGCAGGCGAATAGGGGCGGACTATGGCTACACCTTC. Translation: CASRRIGADYGYTF.

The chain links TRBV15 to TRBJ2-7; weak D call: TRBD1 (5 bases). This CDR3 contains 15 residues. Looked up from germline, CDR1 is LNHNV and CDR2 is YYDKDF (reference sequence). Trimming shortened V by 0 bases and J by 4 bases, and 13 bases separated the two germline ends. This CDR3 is CATSRDPQGEYEQYF. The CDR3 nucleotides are TGTGCCACCAGCAGAGATCCCCAGGGTGAGTACGAGCAGTACTTC. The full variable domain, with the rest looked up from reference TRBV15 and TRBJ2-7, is DAMVIQNPRYQVTQFGKPVTLSCSQTLNHNVMYWYQQKSSQAPKLLFHYYDKDFNNEADTPDNFQSRRPNTSFCFLDIRSPGLGDTAMYLCATSRDPQGEYEQYFGPGTRLTVT.

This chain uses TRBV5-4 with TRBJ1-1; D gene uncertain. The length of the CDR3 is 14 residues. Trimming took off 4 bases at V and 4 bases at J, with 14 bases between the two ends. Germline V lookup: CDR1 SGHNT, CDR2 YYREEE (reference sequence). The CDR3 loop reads CASSTYRTGTEAFF. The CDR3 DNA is TGTGCCAGCAGCACATACCGAACTGGCACTGAAGCTTTCTTT.

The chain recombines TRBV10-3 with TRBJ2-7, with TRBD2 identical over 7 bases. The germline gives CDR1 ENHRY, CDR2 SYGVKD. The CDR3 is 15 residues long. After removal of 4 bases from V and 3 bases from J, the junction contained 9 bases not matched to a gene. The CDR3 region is CAISAGLADNYEQYF. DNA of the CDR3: TGTGCCATCAGTGCCGGGCTAGCGGATAACTACGAGCAGTACTTC.

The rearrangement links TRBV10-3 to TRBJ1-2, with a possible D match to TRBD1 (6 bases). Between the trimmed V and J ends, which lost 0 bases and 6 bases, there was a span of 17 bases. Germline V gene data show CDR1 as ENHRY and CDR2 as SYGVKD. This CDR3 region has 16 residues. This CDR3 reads CAISESLGAPPDGYTF. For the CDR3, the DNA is TGTGCCATCAGTGAGTCTTTGGGGGCACCTCCTGATGGCTACACCTTC.

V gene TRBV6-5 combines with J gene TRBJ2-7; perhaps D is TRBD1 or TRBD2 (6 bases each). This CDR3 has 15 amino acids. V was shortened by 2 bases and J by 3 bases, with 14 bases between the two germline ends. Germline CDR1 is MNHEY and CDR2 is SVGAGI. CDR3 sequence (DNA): TGTGCCAGCAGTTACGCTCGAGGGGGAGGCTACGAGCAGTACTTC. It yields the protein CASSYARGGGYEQYF.

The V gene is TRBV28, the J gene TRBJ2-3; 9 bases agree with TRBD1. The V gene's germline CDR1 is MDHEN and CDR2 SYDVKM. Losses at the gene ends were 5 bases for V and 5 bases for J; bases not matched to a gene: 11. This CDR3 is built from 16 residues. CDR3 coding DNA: TGTGCCAGCAGTCGAATAAACAGGGGGCGGGGAGATACGCAGTATTTT. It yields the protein CASSRINRGRGDTQYF.

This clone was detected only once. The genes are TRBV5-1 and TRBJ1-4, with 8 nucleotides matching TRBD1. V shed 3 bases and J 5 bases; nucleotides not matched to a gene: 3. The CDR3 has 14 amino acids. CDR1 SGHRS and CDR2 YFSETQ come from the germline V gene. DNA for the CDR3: TGCGCCAGCAGCTGGGACAGGCCGAATGAAAAACTGTTTTTT. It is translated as CASSWDRPNEKLFF.

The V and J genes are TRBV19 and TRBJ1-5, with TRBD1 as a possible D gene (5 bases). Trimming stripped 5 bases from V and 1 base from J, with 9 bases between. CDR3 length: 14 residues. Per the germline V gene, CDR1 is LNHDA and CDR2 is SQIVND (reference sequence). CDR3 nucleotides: TGTGCCAGTAGTGTGGGGCGAAGCAATCAGCCCCAGCATTTT. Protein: CASSVGRSNQPQHF.

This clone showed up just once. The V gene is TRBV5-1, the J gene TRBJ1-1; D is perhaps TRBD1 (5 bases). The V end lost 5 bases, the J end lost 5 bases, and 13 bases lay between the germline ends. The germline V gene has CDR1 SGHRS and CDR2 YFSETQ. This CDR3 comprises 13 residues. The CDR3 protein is CASRLGEPTEAFF. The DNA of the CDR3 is TGCGCCAGCAGACTGGGGGAGCCGACTGAAGCTTTCTTT.

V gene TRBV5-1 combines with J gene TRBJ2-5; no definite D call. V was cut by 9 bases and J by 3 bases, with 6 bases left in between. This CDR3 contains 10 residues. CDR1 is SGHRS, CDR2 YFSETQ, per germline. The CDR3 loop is CANPKETQYF. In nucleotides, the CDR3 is TGCGCCAACCCGAAAGAGACCCAGTACTTC.

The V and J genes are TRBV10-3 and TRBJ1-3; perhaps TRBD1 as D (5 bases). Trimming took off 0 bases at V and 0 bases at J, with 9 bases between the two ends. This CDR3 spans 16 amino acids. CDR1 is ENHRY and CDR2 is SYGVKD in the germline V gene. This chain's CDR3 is CAISESWGNSGNTIYF. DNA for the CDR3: TGTGCCATCAGTGAGTCGTGGGGCAACTCTGGAAACACCATATATTTT.

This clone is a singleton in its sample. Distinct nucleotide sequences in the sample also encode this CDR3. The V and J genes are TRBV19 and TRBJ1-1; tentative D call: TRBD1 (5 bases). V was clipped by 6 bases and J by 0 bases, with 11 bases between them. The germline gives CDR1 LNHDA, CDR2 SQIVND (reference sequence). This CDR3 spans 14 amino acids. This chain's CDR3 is CASSPGLMNTEAFF. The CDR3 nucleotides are TGTGCCAGTAGCCCAGGGTTAATGAACACTGAAGCTTTCTTT.

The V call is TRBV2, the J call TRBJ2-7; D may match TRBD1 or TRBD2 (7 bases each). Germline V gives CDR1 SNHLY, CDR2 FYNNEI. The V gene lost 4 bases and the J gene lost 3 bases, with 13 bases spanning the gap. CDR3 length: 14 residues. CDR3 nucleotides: TGTGCCAGCAGTGCTCAGGGGGGGGACTACGAGCAGTACTTC. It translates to CASSAQGGDYEQYF.

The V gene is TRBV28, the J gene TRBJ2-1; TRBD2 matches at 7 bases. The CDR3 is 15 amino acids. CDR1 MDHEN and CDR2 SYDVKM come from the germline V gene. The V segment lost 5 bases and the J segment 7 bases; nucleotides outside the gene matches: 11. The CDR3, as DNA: TGTGCCAGCAGTGCTACTAGCGCCCCACGGAATGAGCAGTTCTTC. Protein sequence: CASSATSAPRNEQFF. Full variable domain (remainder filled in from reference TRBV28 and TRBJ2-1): DVKVTQSSRYLVKRTGEKVFLECVQDMDHENMFWYRQDPGLGLRLIYFSYDVKMKEKGDIPEGYSVSREKKERFSLILESASTNQTSMYLCASSATSAPRNEQFFGPGTRLTVL.

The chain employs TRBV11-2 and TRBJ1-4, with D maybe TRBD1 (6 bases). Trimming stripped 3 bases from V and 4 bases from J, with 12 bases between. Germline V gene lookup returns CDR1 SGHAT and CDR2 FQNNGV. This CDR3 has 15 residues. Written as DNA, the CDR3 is TGTGCCAGCAGCTTCCGAGACAGGTTTAATGAAAAACTGTTTTTT. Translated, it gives CASSFRDRFNEKLFF.

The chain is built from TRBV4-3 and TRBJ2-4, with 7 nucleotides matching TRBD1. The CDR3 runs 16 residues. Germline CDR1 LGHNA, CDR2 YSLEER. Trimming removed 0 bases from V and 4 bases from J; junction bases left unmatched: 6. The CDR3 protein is CASSQDSQTGKNIQYF. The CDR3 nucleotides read TGCGCCAGCAGCCAAGATTCCCAGACAGGGAAAAACATTCAGTACTTC.

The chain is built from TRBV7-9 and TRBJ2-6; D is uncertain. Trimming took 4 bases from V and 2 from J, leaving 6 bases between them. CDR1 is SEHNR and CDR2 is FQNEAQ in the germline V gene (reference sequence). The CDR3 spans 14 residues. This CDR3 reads CASSSGPGANVLTF. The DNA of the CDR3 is TGTGCCAGCAGCTCCGGGCCTGGGGCCAACGTCCTGACTTTC.

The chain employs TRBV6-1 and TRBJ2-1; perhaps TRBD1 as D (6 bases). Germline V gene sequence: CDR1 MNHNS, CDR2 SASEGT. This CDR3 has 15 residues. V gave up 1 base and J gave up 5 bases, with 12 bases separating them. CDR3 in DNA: TGTGCCAGCAGTGAAGAGGGGACACAGAACAATGAGCAGTTCTTC. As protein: CASSEEGTQNNEQFF.

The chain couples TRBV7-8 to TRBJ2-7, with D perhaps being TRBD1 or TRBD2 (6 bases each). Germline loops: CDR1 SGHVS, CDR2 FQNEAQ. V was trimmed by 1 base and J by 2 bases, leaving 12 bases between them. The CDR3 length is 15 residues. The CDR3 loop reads CASSLVGGGPYEQYF. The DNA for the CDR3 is TGTGCCAGCAGCTTAGTGGGTGGGGGGCCCTACGAGCAGTACTTC.

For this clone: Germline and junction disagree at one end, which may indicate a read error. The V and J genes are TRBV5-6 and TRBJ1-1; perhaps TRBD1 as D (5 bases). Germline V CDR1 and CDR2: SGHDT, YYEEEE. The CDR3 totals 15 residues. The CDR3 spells CASTLQGFHGPEAFF. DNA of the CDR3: TGTGCCAGCACCTTGCAGGGATTTCACGGTCCTGAAGCTTTCTTT.

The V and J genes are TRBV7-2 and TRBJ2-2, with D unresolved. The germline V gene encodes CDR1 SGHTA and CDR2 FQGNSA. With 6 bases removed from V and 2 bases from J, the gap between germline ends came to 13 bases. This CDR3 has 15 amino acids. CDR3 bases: TGTGCCAGCAGTCCCCTAGGTCTCAACACCGGGGAGCTGTTTTTT. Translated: CASSPLGLNTGELFF.